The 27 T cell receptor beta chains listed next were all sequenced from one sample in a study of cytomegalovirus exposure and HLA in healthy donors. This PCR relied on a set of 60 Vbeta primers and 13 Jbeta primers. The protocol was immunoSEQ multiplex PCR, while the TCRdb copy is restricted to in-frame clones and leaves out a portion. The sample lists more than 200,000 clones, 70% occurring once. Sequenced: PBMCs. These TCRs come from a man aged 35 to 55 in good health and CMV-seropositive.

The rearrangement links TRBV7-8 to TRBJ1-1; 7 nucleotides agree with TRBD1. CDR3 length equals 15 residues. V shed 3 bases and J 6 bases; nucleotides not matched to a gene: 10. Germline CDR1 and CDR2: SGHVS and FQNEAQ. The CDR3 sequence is CASSFGVAGGPEAFF. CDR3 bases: TGTGCCAGCAGCTTTGGCGTGGCAGGGGGACCTGAAGCTTTCTTT.

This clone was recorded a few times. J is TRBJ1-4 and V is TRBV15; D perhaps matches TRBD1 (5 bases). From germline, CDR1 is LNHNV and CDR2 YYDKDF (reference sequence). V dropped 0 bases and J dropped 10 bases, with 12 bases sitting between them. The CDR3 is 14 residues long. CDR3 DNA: TGTGCCACCAGCAGAGACAGGGAGGTTGGAAAACTGTTTTTT. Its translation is CATSRDREVGKLFF.

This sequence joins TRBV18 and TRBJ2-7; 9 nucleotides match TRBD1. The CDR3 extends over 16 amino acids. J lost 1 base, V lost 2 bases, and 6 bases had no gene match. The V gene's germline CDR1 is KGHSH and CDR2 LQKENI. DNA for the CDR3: TGTGCCAGCTCACCAGGACAGGGGACTCCTTCCTACGAGCAGTACTTC. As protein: CASSPGQGTPSYEQYF.

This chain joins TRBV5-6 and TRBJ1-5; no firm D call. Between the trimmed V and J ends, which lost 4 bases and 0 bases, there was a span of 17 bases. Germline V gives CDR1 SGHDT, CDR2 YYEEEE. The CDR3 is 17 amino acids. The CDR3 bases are TGTGCCAGCAGCATTGGGCCTGTTTCTATTAGCAATCAGCCCCAGCATTTT. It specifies CASSIGPVSISNQPQHF. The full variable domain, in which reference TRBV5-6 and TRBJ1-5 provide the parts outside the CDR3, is DAGVTQSPTHLIKTRGQQVTLRCSPKSGHDTVSWYQQALGQGPQFIFQYYEEEERQRGNFPDRFSGHQFPNYSSELNVNALLLGDSALYLCASSIGPVSISNQPQHFGDGTRLSIL.

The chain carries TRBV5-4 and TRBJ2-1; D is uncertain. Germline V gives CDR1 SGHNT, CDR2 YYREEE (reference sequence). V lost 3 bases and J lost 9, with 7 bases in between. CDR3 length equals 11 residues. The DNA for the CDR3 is TGTGCCAGCAGCTGGTGCGGTGAGCAGTTCTTC. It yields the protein CASSWCGEQFF. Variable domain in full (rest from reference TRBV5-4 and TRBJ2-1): ETGVTQSPTHLIKTRGQQVTLRCSSQSGHNTVSWYQQALGQGPQFIFQYYREEENGRGNFPPRFSGLQFPNYSSELNVNALELDDSALYLCASSWCGEQFFGPGTRLTVL.

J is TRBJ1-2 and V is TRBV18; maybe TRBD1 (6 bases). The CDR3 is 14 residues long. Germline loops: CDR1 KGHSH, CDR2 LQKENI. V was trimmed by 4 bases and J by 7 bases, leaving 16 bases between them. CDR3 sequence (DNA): TGTGCCAGCTCACAAAGGGCAGGGGACCCTGGCTACACCTTC. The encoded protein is CASSQRAGDPGYTF.

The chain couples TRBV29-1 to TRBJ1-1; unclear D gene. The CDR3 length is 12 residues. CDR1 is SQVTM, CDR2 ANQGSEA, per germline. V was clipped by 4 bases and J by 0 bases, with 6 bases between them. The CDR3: CSVGSMNTEAFF. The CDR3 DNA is TGCAGCGTTGGCAGTATGAACACTGAAGCTTTCTTT.

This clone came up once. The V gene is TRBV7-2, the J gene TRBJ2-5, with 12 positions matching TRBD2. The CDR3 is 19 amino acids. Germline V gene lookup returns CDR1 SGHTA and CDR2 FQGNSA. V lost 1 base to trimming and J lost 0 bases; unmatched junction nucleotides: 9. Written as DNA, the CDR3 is TGTGCCAGCAGCTTAGTGGCTAGCGGGGGGGGAGGGTACCAAGAGACCCAGTACTTC. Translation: CASSLVASGGGGYQETQYF.

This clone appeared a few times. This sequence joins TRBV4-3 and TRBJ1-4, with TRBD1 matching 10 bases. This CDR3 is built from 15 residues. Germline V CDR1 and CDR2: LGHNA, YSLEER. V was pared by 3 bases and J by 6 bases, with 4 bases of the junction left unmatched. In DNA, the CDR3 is TGCGCCAGCAGCCAGACAGGGGGCGAGGATGAAAAACTGTTTTTT. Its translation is CASSQTGGEDEKLFF.

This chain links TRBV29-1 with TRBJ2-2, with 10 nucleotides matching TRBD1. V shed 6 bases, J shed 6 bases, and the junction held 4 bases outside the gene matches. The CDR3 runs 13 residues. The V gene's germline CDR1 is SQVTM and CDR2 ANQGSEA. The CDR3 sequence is CSVGQGGAGELFF. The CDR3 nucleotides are TGCAGCGTAGGACAGGGGGGGGCCGGGGAGCTGTTTTTT.

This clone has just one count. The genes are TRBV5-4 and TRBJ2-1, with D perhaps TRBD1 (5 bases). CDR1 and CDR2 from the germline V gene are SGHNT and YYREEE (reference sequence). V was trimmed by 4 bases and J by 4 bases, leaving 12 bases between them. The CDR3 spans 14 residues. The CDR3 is CASSRLDTYNEQFF. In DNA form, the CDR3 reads TGTGCCAGCAGCCGCCTGGACACATACAATGAGCAGTTCTTC.

The CDR3: CASSSTTYNEQFF. The CDR3 nucleotides read TGTGCCAGCAGCTCGACTACCTACAATGAGCAGTTCTTC. V gene TRBV7-2 combines with J gene TRBJ2-1; D is possibly TRBD2 (5 bases). Germline-derived CDR1 and CDR2 are SGHTA and FQGNSA. V shed 4 bases and J shed 2 bases, with 6 bases lying between them. CDR3 size: 13 residues.

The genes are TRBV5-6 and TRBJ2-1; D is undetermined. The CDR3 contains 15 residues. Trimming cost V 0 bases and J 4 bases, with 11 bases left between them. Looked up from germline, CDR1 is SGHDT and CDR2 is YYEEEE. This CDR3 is CASSLAAGIYNEQFF. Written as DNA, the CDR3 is TGTGCCAGCAGCTTGGCGGCAGGTATATACAATGAGCAGTTCTTC.

CDR3 bases: TGTGCCAGCAGTTTAGGGGCACCAGCGACAGGGTTGGGAGCTAACTATGGCTACACCTTC. This translates into CASSLGAPATGLGANYGYTF. This chain connects TRBV27 to TRBJ1-2; the match to TRBD1 covers 7 bases. This CDR3 comprises 20 residues. Trimming removed 2 bases from V and 0 bases from J; junction bases left unmatched: 18. Per germline, CDR1 MNHEY and CDR2 SMNVEV (reference sequence).

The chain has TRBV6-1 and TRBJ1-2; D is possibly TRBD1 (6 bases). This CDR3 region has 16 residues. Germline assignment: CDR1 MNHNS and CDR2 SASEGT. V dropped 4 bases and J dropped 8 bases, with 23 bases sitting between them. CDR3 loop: CASSGQGSGGRFGYTF. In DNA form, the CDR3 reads TGTGCCAGCAGTGGCCAGGGGTCGGGGGGTCGGTTCGGCTACACCTTC.

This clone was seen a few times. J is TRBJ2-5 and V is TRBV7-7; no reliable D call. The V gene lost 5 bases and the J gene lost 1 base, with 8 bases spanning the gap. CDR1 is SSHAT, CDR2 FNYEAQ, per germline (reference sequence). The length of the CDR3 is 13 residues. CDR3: CASSREIQETQYF. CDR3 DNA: TGTGCCAGCAGCCGCGAAATCCAAGAGACCCAGTACTTC.

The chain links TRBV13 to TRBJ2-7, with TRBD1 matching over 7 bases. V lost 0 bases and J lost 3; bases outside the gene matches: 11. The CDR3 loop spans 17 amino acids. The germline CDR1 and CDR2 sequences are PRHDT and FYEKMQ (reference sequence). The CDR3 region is CASSLGTPQGDSYEQYF. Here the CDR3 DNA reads TGTGCCAGCAGCTTAGGCACACCACAAGGGGACAGCTACGAGCAGTACTTC.

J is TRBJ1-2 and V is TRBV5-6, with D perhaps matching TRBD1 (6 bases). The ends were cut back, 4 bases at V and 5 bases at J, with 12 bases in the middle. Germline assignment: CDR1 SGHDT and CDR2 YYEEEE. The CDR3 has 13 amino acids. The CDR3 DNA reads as TGTGCCAGCAGCCCGGGACACTCGTATGGCTACACCTTC. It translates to CASSPGHSYGYTF. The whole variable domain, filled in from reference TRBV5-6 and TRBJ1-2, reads DAGVTQSPTHLIKTRGQQVTLRCSPKSGHDTVSWYQQALGQGPQFIFQYYEEEERQRGNFPDRFSGHQFPNYSSELNVNALLLGDSALYLCASSPGHSYGYTFGSGTRLTVV.

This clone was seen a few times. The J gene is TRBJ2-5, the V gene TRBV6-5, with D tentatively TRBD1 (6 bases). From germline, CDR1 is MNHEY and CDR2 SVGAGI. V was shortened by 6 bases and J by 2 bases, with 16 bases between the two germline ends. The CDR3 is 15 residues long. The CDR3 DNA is TGTGCCAGCAGGGAATTAAGGACAGCTCAAGAGACCCAGTACTTC. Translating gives CASRELRTAQETQYF.

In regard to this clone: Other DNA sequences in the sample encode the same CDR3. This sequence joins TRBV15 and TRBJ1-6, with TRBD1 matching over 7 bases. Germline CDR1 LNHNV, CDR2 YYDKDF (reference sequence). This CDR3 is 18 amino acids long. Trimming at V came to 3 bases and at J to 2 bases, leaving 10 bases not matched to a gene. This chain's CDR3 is CATSRTTVDRAYNSPLHF. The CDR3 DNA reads TGTGCCACCAGCAGGACTACCGTAGACAGGGCCTATAATTCACCCCTCCACTTT.

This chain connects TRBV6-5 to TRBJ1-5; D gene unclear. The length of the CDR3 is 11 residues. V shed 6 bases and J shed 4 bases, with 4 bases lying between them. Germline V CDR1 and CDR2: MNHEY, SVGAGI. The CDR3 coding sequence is TGTGCCAGCAGACTAAATCAGCCCCAGCATTTT. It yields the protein CASRLNQPQHF.

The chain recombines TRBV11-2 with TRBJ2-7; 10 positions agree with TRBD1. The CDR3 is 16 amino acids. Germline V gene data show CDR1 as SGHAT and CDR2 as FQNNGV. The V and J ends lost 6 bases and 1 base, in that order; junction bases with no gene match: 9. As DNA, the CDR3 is TGTGCCAGCAGAATCCCGGGACAGGGGACTTCCTACGAGCAGTACTTC. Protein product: CASRIPGQGTSYEQYF.

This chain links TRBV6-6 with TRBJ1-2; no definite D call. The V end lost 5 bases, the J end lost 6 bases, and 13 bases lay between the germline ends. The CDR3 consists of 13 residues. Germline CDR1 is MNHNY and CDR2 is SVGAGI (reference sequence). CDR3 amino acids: CASSRRGLHGYTF. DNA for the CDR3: TGTGCCAGCAGTAGACGAGGGCTCCATGGCTACACCTTC.

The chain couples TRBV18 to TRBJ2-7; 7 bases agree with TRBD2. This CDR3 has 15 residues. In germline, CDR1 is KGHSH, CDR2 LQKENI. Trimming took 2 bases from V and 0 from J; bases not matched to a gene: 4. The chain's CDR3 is CASSPGRDYSYEQYF. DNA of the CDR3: TGTGCCAGCTCACCAGGGCGGGACTACTCCTACGAGCAGTACTTC.

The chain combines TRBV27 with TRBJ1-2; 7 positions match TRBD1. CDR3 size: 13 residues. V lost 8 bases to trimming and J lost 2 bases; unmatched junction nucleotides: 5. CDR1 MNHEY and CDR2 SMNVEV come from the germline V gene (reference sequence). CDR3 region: CASSGTANYGYTF. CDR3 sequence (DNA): TGTGCCAGCTCGGGGACAGCCAACTATGGCTACACCTTC.

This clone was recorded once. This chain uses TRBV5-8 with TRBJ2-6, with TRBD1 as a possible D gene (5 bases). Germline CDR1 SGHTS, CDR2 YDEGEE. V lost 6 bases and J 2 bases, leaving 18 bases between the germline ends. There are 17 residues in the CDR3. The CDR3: CASTPARVKAGANVLTF. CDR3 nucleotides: TGTGCCAGCACCCCGGCCAGGGTAAAGGCTGGGGCCAACGTCCTGACTTTC.

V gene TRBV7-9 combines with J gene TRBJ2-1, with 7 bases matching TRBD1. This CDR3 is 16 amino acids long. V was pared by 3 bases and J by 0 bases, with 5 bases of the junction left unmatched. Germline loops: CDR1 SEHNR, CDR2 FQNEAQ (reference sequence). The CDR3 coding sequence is TGTGCCAGCAGCTTCGGACAGGCGTTCTCCTACAATGAGCAGTTCTTC. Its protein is CASSFGQAFSYNEQFF.